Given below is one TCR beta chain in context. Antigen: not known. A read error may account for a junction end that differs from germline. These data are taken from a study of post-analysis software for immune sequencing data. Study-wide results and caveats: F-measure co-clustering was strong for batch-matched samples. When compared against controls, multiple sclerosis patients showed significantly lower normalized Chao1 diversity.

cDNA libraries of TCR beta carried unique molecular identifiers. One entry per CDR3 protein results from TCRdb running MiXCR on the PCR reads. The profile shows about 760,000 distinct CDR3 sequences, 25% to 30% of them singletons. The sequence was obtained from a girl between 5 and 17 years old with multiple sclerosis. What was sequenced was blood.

CDR3 nucleotide sequence: TGTGCCAACAGCTTAGACAGGGGGCCCAACAATGAGCAGTTCTTC. It is translated as CANSLDRGPNNEQFF. The rearrangement joins TRBV7-2 to TRBJ2-1, with TRBD1 matching over 10 bases. CDR1 and CDR2 from the germline V gene are SGHTA and FQGNSA. CDR3 size: 15 residues.